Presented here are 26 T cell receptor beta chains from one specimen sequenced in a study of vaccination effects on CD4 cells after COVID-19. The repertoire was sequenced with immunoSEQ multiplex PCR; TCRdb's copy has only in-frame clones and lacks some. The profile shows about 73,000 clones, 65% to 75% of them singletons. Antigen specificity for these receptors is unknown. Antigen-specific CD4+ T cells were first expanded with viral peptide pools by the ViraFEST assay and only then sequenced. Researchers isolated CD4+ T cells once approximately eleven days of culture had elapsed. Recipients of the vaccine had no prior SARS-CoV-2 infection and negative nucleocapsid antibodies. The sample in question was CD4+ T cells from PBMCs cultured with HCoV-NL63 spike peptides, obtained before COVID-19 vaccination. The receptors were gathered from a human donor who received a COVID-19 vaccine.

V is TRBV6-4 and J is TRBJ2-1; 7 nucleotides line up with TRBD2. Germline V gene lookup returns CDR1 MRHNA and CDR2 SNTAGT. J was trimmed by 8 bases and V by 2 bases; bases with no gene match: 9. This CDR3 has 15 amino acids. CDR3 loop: CASSDTGLGYYEQFF. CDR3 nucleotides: TGTGCCAGCAGTGACACAGGACTAGGATATTATGAGCAGTTCTTC.

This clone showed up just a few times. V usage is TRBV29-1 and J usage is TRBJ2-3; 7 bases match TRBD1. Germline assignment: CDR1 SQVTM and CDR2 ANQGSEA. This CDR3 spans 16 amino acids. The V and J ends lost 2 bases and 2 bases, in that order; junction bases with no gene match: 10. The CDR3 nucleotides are TGCAGCGTTGAAAGGTTCCGGGACAGAAACACAGATACGCAGTATTTT. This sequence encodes CSVERFRDRNTDTQYF.

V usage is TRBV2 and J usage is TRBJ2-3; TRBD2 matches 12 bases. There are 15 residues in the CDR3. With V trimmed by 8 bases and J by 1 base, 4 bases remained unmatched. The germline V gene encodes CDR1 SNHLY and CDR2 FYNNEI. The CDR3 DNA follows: TGTGCCAGCCGGACTAGCGGGGTTGGCACAGATACGCAGTATTTT. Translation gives CASRTSGVGTDTQYF.

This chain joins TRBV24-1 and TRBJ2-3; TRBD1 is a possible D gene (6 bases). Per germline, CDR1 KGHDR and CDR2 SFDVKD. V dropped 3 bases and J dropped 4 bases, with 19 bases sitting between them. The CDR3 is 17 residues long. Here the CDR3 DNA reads TGTGCCACCAGTGATACCCACAGGGCCTCCATGGCAGATACGCAGTATTTT. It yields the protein CATSDTHRASMADTQYF.

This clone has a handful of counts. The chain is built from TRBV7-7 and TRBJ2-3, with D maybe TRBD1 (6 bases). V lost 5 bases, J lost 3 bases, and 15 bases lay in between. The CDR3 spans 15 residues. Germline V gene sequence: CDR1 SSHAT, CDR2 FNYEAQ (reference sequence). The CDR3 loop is CASSPSQGWTDTQYF. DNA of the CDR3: TGTGCCAGCAGCCCATCCCAGGGGTGGACAGATACGCAGTATTTT.

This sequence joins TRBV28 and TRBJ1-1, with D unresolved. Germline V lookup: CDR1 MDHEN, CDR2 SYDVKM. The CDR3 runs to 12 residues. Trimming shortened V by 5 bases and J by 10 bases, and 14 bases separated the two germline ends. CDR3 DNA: TGTGCCAGCAGTCCTTATACGGTATCAGCTTTCTTT. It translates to CASSPYTVSAFF.

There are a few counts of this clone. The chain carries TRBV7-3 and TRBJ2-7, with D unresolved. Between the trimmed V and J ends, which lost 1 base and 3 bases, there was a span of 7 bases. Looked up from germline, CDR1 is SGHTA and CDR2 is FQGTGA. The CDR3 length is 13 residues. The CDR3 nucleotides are TGTGCCAGCAGCTTAAAGGCAGTCTACGAGCAGTACGTC. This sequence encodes CASSLKAVYEQYV.

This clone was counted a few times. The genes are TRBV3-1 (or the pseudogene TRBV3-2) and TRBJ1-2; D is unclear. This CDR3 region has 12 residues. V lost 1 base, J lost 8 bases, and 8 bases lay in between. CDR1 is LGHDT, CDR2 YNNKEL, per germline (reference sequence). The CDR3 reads CASSQVQLGYTF. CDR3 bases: TGTGCCAGCAGCCAAGTACAGCTGGGCTACACCTTC.

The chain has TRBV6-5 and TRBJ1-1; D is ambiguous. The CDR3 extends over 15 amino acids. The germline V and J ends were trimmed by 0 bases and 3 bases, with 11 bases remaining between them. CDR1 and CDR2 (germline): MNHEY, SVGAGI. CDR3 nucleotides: TGTGCCAGCAGTTACTCGATGGGCACCTACACTGAAGCTTTCTTT. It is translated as CASSYSMGTYTEAFF.

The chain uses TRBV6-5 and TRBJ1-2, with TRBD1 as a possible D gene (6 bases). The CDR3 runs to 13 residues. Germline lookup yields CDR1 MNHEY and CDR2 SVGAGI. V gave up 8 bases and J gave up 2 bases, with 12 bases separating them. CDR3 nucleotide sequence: TGTGCCAGCTACGGGGGGCTAAACTATGGCTACACCTTC. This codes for CASYGGLNYGYTF.

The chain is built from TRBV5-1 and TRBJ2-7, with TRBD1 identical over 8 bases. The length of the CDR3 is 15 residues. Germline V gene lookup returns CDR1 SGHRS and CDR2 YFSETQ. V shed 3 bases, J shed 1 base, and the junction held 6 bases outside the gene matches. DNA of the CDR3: TGCGCCAGCAGCTATAATACAGGGGGATCCTACGAGCAGTACGTC. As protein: CASSYNTGGSYEQYV.

The CDR3, as DNA: TGTGCCAGCAGCACGACAGGTCACAATGAGCAGTTCTTC. This sequence encodes CASSTTGHNEQFF. This sequence joins TRBV11-2 and TRBJ2-1; D possibly corresponds to TRBD1 (6 bases). Trimming cost V 5 bases and J 5 bases, with 10 bases left between them. Germline V lookup: CDR1 SGHAT, CDR2 FQNNGV. The CDR3 runs to 13 residues.

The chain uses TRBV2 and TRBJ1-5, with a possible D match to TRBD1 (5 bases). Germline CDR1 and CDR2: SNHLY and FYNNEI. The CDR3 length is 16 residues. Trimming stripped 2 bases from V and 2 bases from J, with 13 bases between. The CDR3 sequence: CASSELEGPGNQPQHF. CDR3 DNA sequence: TGTGCCAGCAGTGAACTTGAGGGGCCGGGCAATCAGCCCCAGCATTTT.

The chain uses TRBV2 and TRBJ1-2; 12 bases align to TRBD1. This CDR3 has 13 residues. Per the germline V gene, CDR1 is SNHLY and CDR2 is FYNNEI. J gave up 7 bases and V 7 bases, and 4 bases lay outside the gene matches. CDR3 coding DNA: TGTGCCAGCATGGGGACAGGGGGCACTGGCTACACCTTC. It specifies CASMGTGGTGYTF.

The CDR3 region is CASSTGPPLHF. The CDR3 coding sequence is TGTGCCAGTAGTACAGGGCCACCCCTCCACTTT. The rearrangement joins TRBV19 to TRBJ1-6, with a weak D call TRBD1 (5 bases). CDR3 length: 11 amino acids. V was shortened by 4 bases and J by 11 bases, with 6 bases between the two germline ends. CDR1 and CDR2 (germline): LNHDA, SQIVND (reference sequence).

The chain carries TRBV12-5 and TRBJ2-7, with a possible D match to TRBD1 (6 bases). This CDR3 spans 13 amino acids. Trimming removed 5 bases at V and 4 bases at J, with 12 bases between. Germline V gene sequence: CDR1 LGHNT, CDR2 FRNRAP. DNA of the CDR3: TGTGCTAGTGGTCTAATAGGGGGTTACGAGCAGTACGTC. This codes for CASGLIGGYEQYV.

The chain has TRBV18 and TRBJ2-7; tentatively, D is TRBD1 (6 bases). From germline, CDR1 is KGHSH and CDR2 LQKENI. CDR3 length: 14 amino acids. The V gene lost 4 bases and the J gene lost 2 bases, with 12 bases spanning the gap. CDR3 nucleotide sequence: TGTGCCAGCTCACGTCAAAACAGGGCCTACGAGCAGTACGTC. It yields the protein CASSRQNRAYEQYV.

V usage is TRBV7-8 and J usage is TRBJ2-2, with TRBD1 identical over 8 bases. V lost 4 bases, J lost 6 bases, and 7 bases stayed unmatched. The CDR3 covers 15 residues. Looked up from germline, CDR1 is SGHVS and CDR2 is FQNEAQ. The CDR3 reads CASSSLDRESGELFF. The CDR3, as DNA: TGTGCCAGCAGCTCCCTGGACAGGGAATCCGGGGAGCTGTTTTTT.

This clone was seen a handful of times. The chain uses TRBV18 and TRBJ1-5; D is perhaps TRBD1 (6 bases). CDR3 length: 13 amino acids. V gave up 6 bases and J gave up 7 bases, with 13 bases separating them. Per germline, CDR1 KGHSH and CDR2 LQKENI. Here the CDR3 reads CASSTGYDQPQHF. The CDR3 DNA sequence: TGTGCCAGCTCTACAGGGTATGACCAGCCCCAGCATTTT.

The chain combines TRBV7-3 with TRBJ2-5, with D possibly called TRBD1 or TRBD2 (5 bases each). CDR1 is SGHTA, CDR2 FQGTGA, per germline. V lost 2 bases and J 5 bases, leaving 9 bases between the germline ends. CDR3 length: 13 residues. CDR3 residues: CASSLHWGETQYF. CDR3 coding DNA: TGTGCCAGCAGCTTACACTGGGGGGAGACCCAGTACTTC.

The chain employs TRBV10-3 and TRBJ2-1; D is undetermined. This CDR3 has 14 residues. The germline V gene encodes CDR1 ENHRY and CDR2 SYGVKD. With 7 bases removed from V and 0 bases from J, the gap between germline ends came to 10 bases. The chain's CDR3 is CAIKTDSSYNEQFF. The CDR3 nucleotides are TGTGCCATCAAGACGGATAGCTCCTACAATGAGCAGTTCTTC.

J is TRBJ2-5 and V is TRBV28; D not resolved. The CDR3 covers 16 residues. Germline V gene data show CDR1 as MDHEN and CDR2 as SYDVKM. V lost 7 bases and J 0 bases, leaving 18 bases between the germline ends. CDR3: CASNPWQIQYQETQYF. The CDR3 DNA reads TGTGCCAGCAACCCTTGGCAGATTCAGTACCAAGAGACCCAGTACTTC.

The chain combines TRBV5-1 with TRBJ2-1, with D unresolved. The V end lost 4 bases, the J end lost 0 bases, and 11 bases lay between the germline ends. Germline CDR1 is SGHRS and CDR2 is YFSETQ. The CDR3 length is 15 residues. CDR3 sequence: CASSTPWGSYNEQFF. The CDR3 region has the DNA TGCGCCAGCAGCACCCCATGGGGCTCCTACAATGAGCAGTTCTTC.

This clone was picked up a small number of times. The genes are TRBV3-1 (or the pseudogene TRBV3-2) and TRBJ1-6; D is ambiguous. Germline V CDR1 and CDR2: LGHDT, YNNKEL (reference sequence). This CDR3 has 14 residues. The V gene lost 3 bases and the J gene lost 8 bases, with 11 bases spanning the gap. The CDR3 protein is CASSHGQEDSPLHF. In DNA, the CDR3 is TGTGCCAGCAGCCATGGGCAGGAGGATTCACCCCTCCACTTT.

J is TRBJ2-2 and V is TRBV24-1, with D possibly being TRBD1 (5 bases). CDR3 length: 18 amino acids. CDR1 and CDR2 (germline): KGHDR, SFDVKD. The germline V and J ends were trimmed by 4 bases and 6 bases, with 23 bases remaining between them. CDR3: CATSDADRERASSGELFF. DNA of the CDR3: TGTGCCACCAGTGACGCCGACAGAGAGCGAGCCAGTTCCGGGGAGCTGTTTTTT.

In DNA form, the CDR3 reads TGCGCCAGCAGTGAGTCTATCACCGGGGAGCTGTTTTTT. It yields the protein CASSESITGELFF. V gene TRBV10-1 combines with J gene TRBJ2-2, with D unclear. Germline CDR1 is WNHNN and CDR2 is SYGVQD (reference sequence). With 0 bases removed from V and 4 bases from J, the gap between germline ends came to 3 bases. This CDR3 comprises 13 residues.